One T cell receptor (beta chain) is described in this entry. Its antigen is still unknown. With UMI labels, 5' RACE was used to prepare the TRB cDNA libraries. After re-calling the 5' RACE reads, TCRdb lists one entry per CDR3 protein, DNA absent. The table counts around 140,000 distinct CDR3 sequences; roughly 0.39% lies in the top ten. The entry originates in a study of CXCR3-negative and CXCR3-positive naive CD8 T cells. Researchers reported sorting every CD8+ T cell subset in triplicate, about 290,000 cells per sort. CDR1 is SQVTM and CDR2 is ANQGSEA in the germline V gene. This CDR3 has 16 amino acids. The study, taken as a whole, reports: A higher hydrophobicity marked the TRB CDR3s of CXCR3-positive naive cells versus CXCR3-negative naive cells. Similar TRBV-TRBJ gene usage was seen in naive CXCR3-negative and CXCR3-positive cells, but not in memory cells.

Input material: naive CXCR3+ CD8+ T cells from blood. Sample subset: CD45RO-CCR7+CD27+CD95- naive CD8+ T cells expressing CXCR3 (TNR3+). This rearrangement joins TRBV29-1 to TRBJ2-2; lacking DNA, the TRBD1 call made by TCRdb goes unchecked. The TCR originated in a human donor in good health. Some clones in this sample may be carry-over from other donors' samples. The CDR3 region is CSVIGTGIANTGELFF.